Presented here are 32 T cell receptor beta chains from one specimen sequenced in a study of long-term antiretroviral therapy in people with HIV. Assay version v3.0 of immunoSEQ was used, and it was run at survey level. Clones were sequenced by immunoSEQ multiplex PCR, and TCRdb holds only the in-frame ones, with some missing. The sample includes 15,000 to 20,000 clones, approximately 80% of them seen just once. The input for sequencing was unsorted PBMCs, taken nearly 2.6 years before starting antiretroviral therapy. Receptors originate from a woman in her forties or fifties with HIV.

This clone qualifies as medium-sized. Additional DNA sequences in this sample encode the identical CDR3. V and J are TRBV2 and TRBJ1-6; TRBD1 aligns across 8 bases. V was clipped by 6 bases and J by 7 bases; unmatched bases: 2. The germline gives CDR1 SNHLY, CDR2 FYNNEI. This CDR3 is built from 13 residues. CDR3 in amino acids: CASRQGGNSPLHF. CDR3 in DNA: TGTGCCAGCAGACAGGGGGGAAATTCACCCCTCCACTTT.

The chain links TRBV2 to TRBJ1-1, with a weak D call TRBD1 (6 bases). Trimming stripped 8 bases from V and 6 bases from J, with 19 bases between. The length of the CDR3 is 14 residues. The germline V gene encodes CDR1 SNHLY and CDR2 FYNNEI. In DNA, the CDR3 is TGTGCCAGCTGTCAACAGGGAGAAGGGGCTGAAGCTTTCTTT. This gives the protein CASCQQGEGAEAFF.

The rearrangement uses TRBV21-1 and TRBJ1-4; the table gives TRBD1 as D, unverified against the DNA. TRBV21-1 is annotated as a pseudogene. This CDR3 has 11 residues. CDR3 in amino acids: CARQINEKLFF. The CDR3, as DNA: TGTGCCAGGCAGATTAATGAAAAACTGTTTTTT.

The CDR3 reads CASSWGGAYEQYV. CDR3 nucleotide sequence: TGTGCCAGCAGTTGGGGAGGGGCCTACGAGCAGTACGTC. The rearrangement joins TRBV6-1 to TRBJ2-7, with TRBD2 identical over 7 bases. CDR1 MNHNS and CDR2 SASEGT come from the germline V gene. The CDR3 is 13 residues long. The trim removed 5 bases at V and 2 bases at J, leaving 3 bases unmatched.

The genes are TRBV12-5 and TRBJ1-2; D is uncertain. With 3 bases removed from V and 8 bases from J, the gap between germline ends came to 13 bases. The CDR3 is 13 residues long. The V gene's germline CDR1 is LGHNT and CDR2 FRNRAP. The CDR3 coding sequence is TGTGCTAGTGGTTTAGCCAGAAGGGTCGGCTACACCTTC. This codes for CASGLARRVGYTF. Complete variable domain (other parts from reference TRBV12-5 and TRBJ1-2): DARVTQTPRHKVTEMGQEVTMRCQPILGHNTVFWYRQTMMQGLELLAYFRNRAPLDDSGMPKDRFSAEMPDATLATLKIQPSEPRDSAVYFCASGLARRVGYTFGSGTRLTVV.

This chain links TRBV6-1 with TRBJ2-1; D unclear. V was shortened by 7 bases and J by 9 bases, with 13 bases between the two germline ends. The CDR3 consists of 12 residues. Germline CDR1 MNHNS, CDR2 SASEGT. For the CDR3, the DNA is TGTGCCAGCACCTGGGCCTATGGTGAGCAGTTCTTC. This gives the protein CASTWAYGEQFF.

The chain links TRBV11-2 to TRBJ2-1; 9 bases align to TRBD2. There are 16 residues in the CDR3. The V gene end was trimmed by 4 bases and the J gene end by 8 bases; junction bases not matched to a gene: 12. The germline gives CDR1 SGHAT, CDR2 FQNNGV. The CDR3 here is CASSSSLAGVLHEQFF. The DNA of the CDR3 is TGTGCCAGCAGCTCGTCACTAGCGGGCGTCCTCCATGAGCAGTTCTTC.

V and J are TRBV30 and TRBJ1-1; D might be TRBD1 (6 bases). V lost 8 bases, J lost 4 bases, and 17 bases lay in between. The germline V gene encodes CDR1 GTSNPN and CDR2 SVGIG (reference sequence). The CDR3 has 13 residues. The CDR3 is CAGVRQVGTEAFF. The CDR3, as DNA: TGTGCCGGGGTTCGACAGGTTGGCACTGAAGCTTTCTTT.

J is TRBJ1-5 and V is TRBV6-1; D gene unclear. The CDR3 spans 15 residues. The germline V gene has CDR1 MNHNS and CDR2 SASEGT. Trimming stripped 5 bases from V and 2 bases from J, with 13 bases between. The chain's CDR3 is CASSQGSSGNQPQHF. The CDR3 region has the DNA TGTGCCAGCAGTCAAGGGTCCAGCGGCAATCAGCCCCAGCATTTT.

The chain couples TRBV7-2 to TRBJ1-2; 10 bases are shared with TRBD1. The germline V gene has CDR1 SGHTA and CDR2 FQGNSA. J lost 4 bases, V lost 4 bases, and 3 bases had no gene match. The CDR3 is 14 amino acids. CDR3 region: CASSSWTGGYGYTF. The CDR3 region has the DNA TGTGCCAGCAGCTCCTGGACAGGGGGCTATGGCTACACCTTC.

The chain joins TRBV11-2 to TRBJ1-2, with D possibly TRBD1 on 5 matching bases. Trimming pared 1 base from V and 7 bases from J, leaving 16 bases between. This CDR3 region has 15 residues. Germline loops: CDR1 SGHAT, CDR2 FQNNGV. CDR3 in DNA: TGTGCCAGCAGCTTAGCTCTCGGGGGAGGGGTTGGCTACACCTTC. Its protein product is CASSLALGGGVGYTF.

The chain uses TRBV29-1 and TRBJ2-7; 11 bases are a match to TRBD1. The CDR3 is made up of 14 amino acids. V trimming: 6 bases; J trimming: 0 bases; junction bases outside the gene matches: 4. The germline V gene has CDR1 SQVTM and CDR2 ANQGSEA. This CDR3 is CSVAGTGGSYEQYF. The CDR3 DNA reads TGCAGCGTGGCCGGGACAGGGGGCTCCTACGAGCAGTACTTC.

V is TRBV27 and J is TRBJ1-1; 7 positions agree with TRBD1. CDR3 length: 12 residues. The junction had 7 bases not matched to a gene; V was cut back by 4 bases and J by 11 bases. Germline loops: CDR1 MNHEY, CDR2 SMNVEV (reference sequence). CDR3 residues: CASSSLQGLAFF. The CDR3 DNA sequence: TGTGCCAGCAGTTCTTTACAGGGGCTGGCTTTCTTT.

The sample holds a few counts of this clone. The chain joins TRBV30 to TRBJ1-2; D not certain. Germline CDR1 and CDR2: GTSNPN and SVGIG (reference sequence). This CDR3 region has 13 residues. V lost 0 bases and J 7 bases, leaving 12 bases between the germline ends. CDR3 region: CAWSVAGRTGYTF. CDR3 in DNA: TGTGCCTGGAGTGTAGCGGGCAGAACTGGCTACACCTTC.

The rearrangement links TRBV10-3 to TRBJ2-3; TRBD1 matches at 8 bases. Germline V gene data show CDR1 as ENHRY and CDR2 as SYGVKD. V shed 11 bases and J 10 bases; nucleotides not matched to a gene: 8. The CDR3 spans 11 residues. CDR3 protein: CASSTGEAQYF. Here the CDR3 DNA reads TGTGCCTCTTCGACAGGGGAAGCGCAGTATTTT.

This chain joins TRBV11-3 and TRBJ1-1, with D uncertain. Trimming stripped 0 bases from V and 3 bases from J, with 5 bases between. The CDR3 has 13 amino acids. CDR1 and CDR2 (germline): SGHNT, YENEEA. The CDR3 coding sequence is TGTGCCAGCAGCTTAGAGGGTCACACTGAAGCTTTCTTT. Encoded protein: CASSLEGHTEAFF.

The J gene is TRBJ2-3, the V gene TRBV9; 9 positions match TRBD2. Germline-derived CDR1 and CDR2 are SGDLS and YYNGEE. J lost 1 base, V lost 4 bases, and 4 bases had no gene match. The CDR3 is 15 residues long. CDR3 protein: CASSTRLAGTDTQYF. DNA of the CDR3: TGTGCCAGCAGCACGCGACTAGCGGGCACAGATACGCAGTATTTT.

The V call is TRBV5-1, the J call TRBJ2-2; 8 positions match TRBD1. The CDR3 runs to 16 residues. Trimming took 6 bases from V and 0 from J; bases not matched to a gene: 7. CDR1 and CDR2 (germline): SGHRS, YFSETQ. The CDR3 region has the DNA TGCGCCAGCAAAAAACCGGGACAGGCGAACACCGGGGAGCTGTTTTTT. Translated, it gives CASKKPGQANTGELFF.

This sequence joins TRBV27 and TRBJ2-7; TRBD1 matches at 9 bases. Germline V gene lookup returns CDR1 MNHEY and CDR2 SMNVEV (reference sequence). CDR3 length: 16 amino acids. With 7 bases clipped from V and 4 bases from J, the junction kept 14 bases outside the gene matches. Here the CDR3 reads CASNKSPGQGHYEQYF. The CDR3 DNA follows: TGTGCCAGCAATAAATCGCCGGGACAGGGTCATTACGAGCAGTACTTC.

The chain recombines TRBV18 with TRBJ1-2; TRBD1 might be the D (5 bases). Germline assignment: CDR1 KGHSH and CDR2 LQKENI. The V end was cut by 0 bases, the J end by 6 bases, with 11 bases between. The CDR3 extends over 14 amino acids. The CDR3 here is CASSPPRQGHGYTF. The CDR3 DNA reads TGTGCCAGCTCACCACCTAGGCAGGGCCATGGCTACACCTTC.

The genes are TRBV2 and TRBJ1-5; D might be TRBD1 (5 bases). Germline CDR1 reads SNHLY; CDR2 reads FYNNEI. There are 15 residues in the CDR3. V lost 8 bases, J lost 6 bases, and 20 bases lay in between. CDR3 sequence (DNA): TGTGCCAGCGGCCTTCAGGGCGTCAGGACTCAGCCCCAGCATTTT. Its protein is CASGLQGVRTQPQHF.

V gene TRBV4-2 combines with J gene TRBJ1-1; 7 positions match TRBD1. The CDR3 is 15 amino acids. V shed 2 bases and J 5 bases; nucleotides not matched to a gene: 8. In germline, CDR1 is LGHNA, CDR2 YNFKEQ. The CDR3 nucleotides are TGTGCCAGCAGCCAACGACAGGGAGAGGGGACTGAAGCTTTCTTT. It yields the protein CASSQRQGEGTEAFF.

The chain joins TRBV5-1 to TRBJ2-5; 7 nucleotides line up with TRBD1. Germline CDR1 SGHRS, CDR2 YFSETQ. The CDR3 has 17 residues. V dropped 1 base and J dropped 4; count of bases not matched to a gene: 13. The CDR3 region is CASSLFLGRQGRETQYF. CDR3 coding DNA: TGCGCCAGCAGCTTGTTTTTGGGGAGACAGGGCCGAGAGACCCAGTACTTC.

The rearrangement joins TRBV6-1 to TRBJ1-1; D call uncertain. V lost 9 bases to trimming and J lost 3 bases, with 14 bases between them. CDR1 is MNHNS, CDR2 SASEGT, per germline. This CDR3 has 13 residues. This CDR3 reads CASVLRIDTEAFF. The CDR3 nucleotides are TGTGCCAGTGTGTTGCGGATCGACACTGAAGCTTTCTTT.

The V call is TRBV30, the J call TRBJ2-5; tentative D call: TRBD1 (5 bases). CDR3 length equals 16 residues. The germline V gene has CDR1 GTSNPN and CDR2 SVGIG (reference sequence). V lost 0 bases and J 1 base, leaving 15 bases between the germline ends. In DNA form, the CDR3 reads TGTGCCTGGAGTGTAGGGGTGTCGGCAGGCCAAGAGACCCAGTACTTC. Protein sequence: CAWSVGVSAGQETQYF.

The CDR3: CAWSVTGWHQPQHF. The CDR3 bases are TGTGCCTGGAGTGTGACAGGGTGGCATCAGCCCCAGCATTTT. The genes are TRBV30 and TRBJ1-5; 7 positions agree with TRBD1. The J segment lost 5 bases and the V segment lost 0 bases, leaving 4 bases of the junction unmatched. This CDR3 has 14 residues. From germline, CDR1 is GTSNPN and CDR2 SVGIG (reference sequence). The variable domain in full, with the rest retrieved from reference TRBV30 and TRBJ1-5, is SQTIHQWPATLVQPVGSPLSLECTVEGTSNPNLYWYRQAAGRGLQLLFYSVGIGQISSEVPQNLSASRPQDRQFILSSKKLLLSDSGFYLCAWSVTGWHQPQHFGDGTRLSIL.

This chain connects TRBV7-9 to TRBJ2-1; D remains unclear. Germline values: CDR1 SEHNR, CDR2 FQNEAQ (reference sequence). This CDR3 has 19 residues. Trimming cost V 5 bases and J 5 bases, with 28 bases left between them. The CDR3 spells CASSPQLSSVFGSDNEQFF. The CDR3 nucleotides read TGTGCCAGCAGCCCGCAACTGTCCTCCGTTTTCGGATCAGACAATGAGCAGTTCTTC.

This clone was seen a few times. The rearrangement joins TRBV19 to TRBJ1-1; D call uncertain. With 5 bases removed from V and 4 bases from J, the gap between germline ends came to 20 bases. Germline values: CDR1 LNHDA, CDR2 SQIVND (reference sequence). The CDR3 consists of 16 residues. The CDR3: CASSLQTAAVGTEAFF. The CDR3 DNA is TGTGCCAGTAGTCTCCAGACGGCCGCGGTAGGCACTGAAGCTTTCTTT.

DNA of the CDR3: TGTGCCAGCAGTATTGGACTAGCCGGTACAGATACGCAGTATTTT. Translated, it gives CASSIGLAGTDTQYF. The chain recombines TRBV6-4 with TRBJ2-3, with TRBD2 matching over 8 bases. The germline V gene has CDR1 MRHNA and CDR2 SNTAGT. The junction had 7 bases not matched to a gene; V was cut back by 5 bases and J by 3 bases. The CDR3 is made up of 15 amino acids.

The chain recombines TRBV29-1 with TRBJ2-1; 8 positions match TRBD2. The CDR3 length is 14 residues. Germline lookup yields CDR1 SQVTM and CDR2 ANQGSEA. V lost 1 base and J lost 5; bases outside the gene matches: 4. The CDR3: CSVEVAGLDNEQFF. CDR3 coding DNA: TGCAGCGTTGAAGTAGCGGGACTGGACAATGAGCAGTTCTTC.

The J gene is TRBJ2-1, the V gene TRBV7-3; 8 positions agree with TRBD1. V shed 5 bases and J 3 bases; nucleotides not matched to a gene: 12. Germline V CDR1 and CDR2: SGHTA, FQGTGA. The CDR3 is 17 residues long. CDR3 DNA: TGTGCCAGCAGCCCCATATCGTCGGGGACAGGCTACAATGAGCAGTTCTTC. Translated, it gives CASSPISSGTGYNEQFF.

The genes are TRBV9 and TRBJ2-6, with D hard to call. The germline gives CDR1 SGDLS, CDR2 YYNGEE. Trimming stripped 0 bases from V and 0 bases from J, with 13 bases between. The CDR3 loop spans 18 amino acids. The CDR3 reads CASSVEARLLSGANVLTF. The CDR3 DNA is TGTGCCAGCAGCGTAGAGGCACGGTTACTCTCTGGGGCCAACGTCCTGACTTTC.